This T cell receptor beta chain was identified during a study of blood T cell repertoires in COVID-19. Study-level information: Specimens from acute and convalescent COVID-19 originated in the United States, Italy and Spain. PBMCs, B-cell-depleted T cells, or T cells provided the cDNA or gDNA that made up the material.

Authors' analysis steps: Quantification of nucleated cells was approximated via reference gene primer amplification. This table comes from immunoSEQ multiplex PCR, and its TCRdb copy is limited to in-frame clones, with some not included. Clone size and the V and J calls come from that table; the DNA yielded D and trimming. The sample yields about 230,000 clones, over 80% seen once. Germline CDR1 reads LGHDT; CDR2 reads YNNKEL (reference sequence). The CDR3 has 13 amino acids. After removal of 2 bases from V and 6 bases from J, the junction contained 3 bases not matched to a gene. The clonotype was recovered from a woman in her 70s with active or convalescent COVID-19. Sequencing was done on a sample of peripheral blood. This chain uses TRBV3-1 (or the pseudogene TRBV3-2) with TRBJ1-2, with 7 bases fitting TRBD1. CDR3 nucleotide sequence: TGTGCCAGCAGCCAACGACAGGGCCATGGCTACACCTTC. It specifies CASSQRQGHGYTF.